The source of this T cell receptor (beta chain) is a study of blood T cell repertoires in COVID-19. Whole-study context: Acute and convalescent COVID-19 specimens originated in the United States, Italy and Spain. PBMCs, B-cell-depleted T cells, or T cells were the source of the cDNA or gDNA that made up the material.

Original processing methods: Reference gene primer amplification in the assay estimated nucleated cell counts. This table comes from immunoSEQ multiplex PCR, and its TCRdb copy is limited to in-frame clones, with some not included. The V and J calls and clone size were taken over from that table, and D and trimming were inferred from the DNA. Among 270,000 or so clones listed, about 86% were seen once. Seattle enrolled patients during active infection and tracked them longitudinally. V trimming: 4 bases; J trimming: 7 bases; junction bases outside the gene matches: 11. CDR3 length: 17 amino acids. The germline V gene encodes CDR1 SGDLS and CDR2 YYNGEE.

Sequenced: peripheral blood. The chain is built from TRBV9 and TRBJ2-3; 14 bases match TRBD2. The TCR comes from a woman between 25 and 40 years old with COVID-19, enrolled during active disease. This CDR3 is CASSPRPTSGGAHTQYF. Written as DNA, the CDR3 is TGTGCCAGCAGCCCACGACCGACTAGCGGGGGGGCACATACGCAGTATTTT.